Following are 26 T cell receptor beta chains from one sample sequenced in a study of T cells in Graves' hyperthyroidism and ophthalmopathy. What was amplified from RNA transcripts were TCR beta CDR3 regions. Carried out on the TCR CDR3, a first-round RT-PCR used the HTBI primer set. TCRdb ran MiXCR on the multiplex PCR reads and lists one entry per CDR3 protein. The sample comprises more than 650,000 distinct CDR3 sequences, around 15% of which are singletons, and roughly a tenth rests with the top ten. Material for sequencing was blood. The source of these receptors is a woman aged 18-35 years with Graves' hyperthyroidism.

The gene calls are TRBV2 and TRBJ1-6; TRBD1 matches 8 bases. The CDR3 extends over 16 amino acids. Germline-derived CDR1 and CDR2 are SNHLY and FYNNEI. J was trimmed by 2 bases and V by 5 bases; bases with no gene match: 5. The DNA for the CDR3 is TGTGCCAGCAGTCGACAGGGGACAACCTATAATTCACCCCTCCACTTT. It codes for CASSRQGTTYNSPLHF.

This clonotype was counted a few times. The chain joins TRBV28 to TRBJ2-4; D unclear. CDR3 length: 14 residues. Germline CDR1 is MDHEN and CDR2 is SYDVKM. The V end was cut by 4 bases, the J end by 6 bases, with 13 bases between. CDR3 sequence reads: CASSSPGAGNIQYF. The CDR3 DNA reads TGTGCCAGCAGTTCCCCAGGAGCAGGAAACATTCAGTACTTC.

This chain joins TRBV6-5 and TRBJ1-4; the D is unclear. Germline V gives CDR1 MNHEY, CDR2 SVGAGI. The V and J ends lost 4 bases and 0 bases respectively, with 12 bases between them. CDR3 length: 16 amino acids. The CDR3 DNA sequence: TGTGCCAGCAGTTTTGGACGGGGAGCAACTAATGAAAAACTGTTTTTT. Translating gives CASSFGRGATNEKLFF.

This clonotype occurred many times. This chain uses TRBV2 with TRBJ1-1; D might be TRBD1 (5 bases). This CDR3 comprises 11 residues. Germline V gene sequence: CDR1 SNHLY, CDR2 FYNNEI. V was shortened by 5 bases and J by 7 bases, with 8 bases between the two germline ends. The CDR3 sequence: CASSRQSEAFF. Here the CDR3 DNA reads TGTGCCAGCAGTAGACAGAGTGAAGCTTTCTTT.

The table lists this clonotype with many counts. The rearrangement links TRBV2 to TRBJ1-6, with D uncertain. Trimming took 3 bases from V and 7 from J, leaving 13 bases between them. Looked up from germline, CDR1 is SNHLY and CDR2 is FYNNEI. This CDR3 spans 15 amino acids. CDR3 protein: CASSDSGLWNSPLHF. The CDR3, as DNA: TGTGCCAGCAGTGATTCGGGCCTGTGGAATTCACCCCTCCACTTT.

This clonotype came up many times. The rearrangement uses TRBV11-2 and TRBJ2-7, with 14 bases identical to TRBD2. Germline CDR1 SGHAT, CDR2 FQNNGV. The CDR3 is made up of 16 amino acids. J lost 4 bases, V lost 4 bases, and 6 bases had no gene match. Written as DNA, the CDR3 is TGTGCCAGCAGCTCGGGACTAGCGGGAGTTGCGTACGAGCAGTACTTC. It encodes CASSSGLAGVAYEQYF.

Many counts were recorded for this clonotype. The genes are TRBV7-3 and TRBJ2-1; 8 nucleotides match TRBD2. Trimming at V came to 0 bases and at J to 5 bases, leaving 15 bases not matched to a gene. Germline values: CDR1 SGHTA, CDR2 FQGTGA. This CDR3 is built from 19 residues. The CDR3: CASSLTTARGSGKDNEQFF. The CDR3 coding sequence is TGTGCCAGCAGCTTAACCACGGCTCGGGGTAGCGGGAAGGACAATGAGCAGTTCTTC.

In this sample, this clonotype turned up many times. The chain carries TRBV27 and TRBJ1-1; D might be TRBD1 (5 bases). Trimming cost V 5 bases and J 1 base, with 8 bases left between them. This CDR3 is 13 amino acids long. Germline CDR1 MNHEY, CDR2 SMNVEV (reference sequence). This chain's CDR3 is CASSVQANTEAFF. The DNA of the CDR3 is TGTGCCAGCAGTGTACAGGCGAACACTGAAGCTTTCTTT.

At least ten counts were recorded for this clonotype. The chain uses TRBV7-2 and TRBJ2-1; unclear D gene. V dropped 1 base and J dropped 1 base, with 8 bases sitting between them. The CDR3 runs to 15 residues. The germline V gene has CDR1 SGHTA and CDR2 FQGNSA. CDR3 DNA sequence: TGTGCCAGCAGCTTAGACTACCGATCCTACAATGAGCAGTTCTTC. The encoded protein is CASSLDYRSYNEQFF.

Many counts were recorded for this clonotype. CDR3 nucleotide sequence: TGTGCCAGCAGCCAGTACCGTGACAACAACGAGCAGTACTTC. Its protein is CASSQYRDNNEQYF. The genes are TRBV14 and TRBJ2-7; no clear D. This CDR3 comprises 14 residues. V was cut by 3 bases and J by 5 bases, with 14 bases left in between. The germline V gene encodes CDR1 SGHDN and CDR2 FVKESK.

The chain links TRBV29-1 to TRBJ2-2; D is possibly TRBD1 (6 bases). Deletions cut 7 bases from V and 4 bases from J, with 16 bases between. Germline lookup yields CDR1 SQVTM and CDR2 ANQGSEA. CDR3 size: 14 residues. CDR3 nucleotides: TGCAGCGGGATCTTGGGGGCTGGCACCGGGGAGCTGTTTTTT. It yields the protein CSGILGAGTGELFF.

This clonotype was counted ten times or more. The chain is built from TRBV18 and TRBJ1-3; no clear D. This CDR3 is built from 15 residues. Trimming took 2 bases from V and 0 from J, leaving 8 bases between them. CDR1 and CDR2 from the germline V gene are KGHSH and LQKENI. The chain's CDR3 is CASSPSPSSGNTIYF. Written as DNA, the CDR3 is TGTGCCAGCTCACCAAGCCCGTCCTCTGGAAACACCATATATTTT.

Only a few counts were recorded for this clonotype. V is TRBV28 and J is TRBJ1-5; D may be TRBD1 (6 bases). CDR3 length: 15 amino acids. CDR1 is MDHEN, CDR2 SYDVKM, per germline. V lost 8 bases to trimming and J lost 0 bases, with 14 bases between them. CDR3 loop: CASQQGLYSNQPQHF. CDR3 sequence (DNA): TGTGCCAGCCAACAGGGTCTCTATAGCAATCAGCCCCAGCATTTT.

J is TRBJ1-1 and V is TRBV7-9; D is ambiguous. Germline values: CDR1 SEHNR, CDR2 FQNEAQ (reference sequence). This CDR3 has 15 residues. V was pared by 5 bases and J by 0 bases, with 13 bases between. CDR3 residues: CASSRPPLMNTEAFF. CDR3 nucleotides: TGTGCCAGCAGCCGACCTCCCCTCATGAACACTGAAGCTTTCTTT. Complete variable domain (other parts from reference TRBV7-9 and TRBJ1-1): DTGVSQNPRHKITKRGQNVTFRCDPISEHNRLYWYRQTLGQGPEFLTYFQNEAQLEKSRLLSDRFSAERPKGSFSTLEIQRTEQGDSAMYLCASSRPPLMNTEAFFGQGTRLTVV.

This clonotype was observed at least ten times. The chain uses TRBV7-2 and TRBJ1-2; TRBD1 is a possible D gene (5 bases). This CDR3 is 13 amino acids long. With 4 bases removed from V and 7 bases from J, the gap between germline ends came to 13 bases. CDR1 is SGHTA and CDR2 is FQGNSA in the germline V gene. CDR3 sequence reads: CASSWGTRGGYTF. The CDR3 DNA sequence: TGTGCCAGCAGCTGGGGGACTCGAGGTGGCTACACCTTC.

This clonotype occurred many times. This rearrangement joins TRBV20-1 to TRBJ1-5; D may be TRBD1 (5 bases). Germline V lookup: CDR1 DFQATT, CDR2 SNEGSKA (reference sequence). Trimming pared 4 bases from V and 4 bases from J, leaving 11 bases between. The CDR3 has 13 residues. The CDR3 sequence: CSATQGRNQPQHF. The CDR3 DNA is TGCAGTGCTACCCAGGGTAGGAATCAGCCCCAGCATTTT.

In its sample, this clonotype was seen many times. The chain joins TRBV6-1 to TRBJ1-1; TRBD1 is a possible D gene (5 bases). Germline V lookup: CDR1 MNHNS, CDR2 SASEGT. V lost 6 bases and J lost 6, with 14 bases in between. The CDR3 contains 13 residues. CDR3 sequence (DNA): TGTGCCAGCAGGACCCTTTGGGGGTCTGAAGCTTTCTTT. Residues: CASRTLWGSEAFF.

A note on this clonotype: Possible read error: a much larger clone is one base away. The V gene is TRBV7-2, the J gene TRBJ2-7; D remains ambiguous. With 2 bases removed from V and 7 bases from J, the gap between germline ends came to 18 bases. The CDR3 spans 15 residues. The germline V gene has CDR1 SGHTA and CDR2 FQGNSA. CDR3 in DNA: TGTGCCAGCAGCTTAACGAGTCTCCCGGACGTGGAGCAGTACTTC. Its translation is CASSLTSLPDVEQYF.

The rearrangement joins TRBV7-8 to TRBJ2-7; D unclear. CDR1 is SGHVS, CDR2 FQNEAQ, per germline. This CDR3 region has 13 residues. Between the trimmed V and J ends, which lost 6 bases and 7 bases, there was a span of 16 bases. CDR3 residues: CASSPQTATEQYF. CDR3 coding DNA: TGTGCCAGCAGTCCGCAGACGGCGACAGAGCAGTACTTC.

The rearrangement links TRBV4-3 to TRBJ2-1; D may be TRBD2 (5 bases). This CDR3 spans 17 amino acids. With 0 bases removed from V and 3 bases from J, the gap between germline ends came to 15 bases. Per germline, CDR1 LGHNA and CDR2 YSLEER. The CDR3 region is CASSQDLRPGIYNEQFF. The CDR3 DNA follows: TGCGCCAGCAGCCAAGATCTCCGGCCGGGGATCTACAATGAGCAGTTCTTC.

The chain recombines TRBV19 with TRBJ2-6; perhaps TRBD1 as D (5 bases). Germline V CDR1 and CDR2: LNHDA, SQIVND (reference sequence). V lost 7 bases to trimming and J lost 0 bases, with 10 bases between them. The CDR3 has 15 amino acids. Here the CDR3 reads CASTGAFSGANVLTF. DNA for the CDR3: TGTGCCAGTACTGGGGCGTTCTCTGGGGCCAACGTCCTGACTTTC.

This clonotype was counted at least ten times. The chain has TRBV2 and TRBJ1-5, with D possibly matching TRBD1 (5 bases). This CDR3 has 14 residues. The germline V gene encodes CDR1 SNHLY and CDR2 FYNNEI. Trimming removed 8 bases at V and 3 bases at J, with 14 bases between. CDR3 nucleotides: TGTGCCAGCGGGGGTACGGGGCCCAATCAGCCCCAGCATTTT. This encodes CASGGTGPNQPQHF.

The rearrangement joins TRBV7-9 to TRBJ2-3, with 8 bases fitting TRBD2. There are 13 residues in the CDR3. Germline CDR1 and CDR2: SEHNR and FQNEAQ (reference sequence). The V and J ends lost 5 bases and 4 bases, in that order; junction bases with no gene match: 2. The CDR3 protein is CASSPGGPDTQYF. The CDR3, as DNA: TGTGCCAGCAGCCCGGGAGGGCCAGATACGCAGTATTTT.

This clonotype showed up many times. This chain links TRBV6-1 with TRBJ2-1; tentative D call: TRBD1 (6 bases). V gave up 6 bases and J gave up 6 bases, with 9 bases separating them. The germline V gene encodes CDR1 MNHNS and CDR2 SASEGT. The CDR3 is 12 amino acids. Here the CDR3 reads CASRTGPNEQFF. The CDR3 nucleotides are TGTGCCAGCAGAACAGGGCCCAATGAGCAGTTCTTC.

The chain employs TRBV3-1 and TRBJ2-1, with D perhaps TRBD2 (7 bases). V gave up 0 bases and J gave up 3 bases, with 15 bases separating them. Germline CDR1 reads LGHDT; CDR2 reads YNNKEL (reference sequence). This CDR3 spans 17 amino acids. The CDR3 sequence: CASSQEGASGLYNEQFF. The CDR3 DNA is TGTGCCAGCAGCCAAGAGGGGGCTAGCGGCCTCTACAATGAGCAGTTCTTC.

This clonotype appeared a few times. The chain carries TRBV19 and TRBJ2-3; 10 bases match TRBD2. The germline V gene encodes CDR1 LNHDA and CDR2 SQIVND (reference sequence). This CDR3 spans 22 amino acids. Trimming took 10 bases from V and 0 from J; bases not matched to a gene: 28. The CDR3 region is CAKLRGTTASGSGDISTDTQYF. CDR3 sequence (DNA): TGTGCCAAACTACGAGGGACTACGGCTAGCGGGAGTGGGGACATTAGCACAGATACGCAGTATTTT.